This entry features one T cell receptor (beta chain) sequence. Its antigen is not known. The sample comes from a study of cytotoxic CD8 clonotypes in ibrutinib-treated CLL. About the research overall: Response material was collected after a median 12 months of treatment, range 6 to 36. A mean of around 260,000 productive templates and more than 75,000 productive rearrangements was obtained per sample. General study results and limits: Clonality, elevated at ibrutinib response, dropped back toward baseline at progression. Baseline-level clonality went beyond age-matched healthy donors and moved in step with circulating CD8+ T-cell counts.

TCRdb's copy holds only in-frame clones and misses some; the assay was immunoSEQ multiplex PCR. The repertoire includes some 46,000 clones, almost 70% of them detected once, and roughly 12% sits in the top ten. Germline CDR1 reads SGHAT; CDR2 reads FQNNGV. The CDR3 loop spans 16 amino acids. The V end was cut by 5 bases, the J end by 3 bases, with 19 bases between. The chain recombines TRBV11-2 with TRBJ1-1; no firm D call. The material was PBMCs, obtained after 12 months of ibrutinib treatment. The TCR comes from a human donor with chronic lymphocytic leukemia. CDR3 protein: CASSRSQRARDTEAFF. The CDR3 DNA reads TGTGCCAGCAGCCGCTCCCAGCGGGCGCGGGACACTGAAGCTTTCTTT.